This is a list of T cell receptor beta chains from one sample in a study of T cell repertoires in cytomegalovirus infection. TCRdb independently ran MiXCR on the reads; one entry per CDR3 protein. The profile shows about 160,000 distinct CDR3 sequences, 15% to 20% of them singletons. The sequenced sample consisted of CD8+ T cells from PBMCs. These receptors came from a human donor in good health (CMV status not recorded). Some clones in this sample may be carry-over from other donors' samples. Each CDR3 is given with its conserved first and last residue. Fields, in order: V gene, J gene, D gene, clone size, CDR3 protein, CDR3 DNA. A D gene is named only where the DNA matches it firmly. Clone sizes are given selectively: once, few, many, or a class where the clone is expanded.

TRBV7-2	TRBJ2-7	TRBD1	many	CASSWTGVNEQYF	TGTGCCAGCAGCTGGACAGGGGTAAACGAGCAGTACTTC
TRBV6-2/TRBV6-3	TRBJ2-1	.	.	CASSAWGDEQFF	TGTGCCAGCAGCGCCTGGGGTGATGAGCAGTTCTTC
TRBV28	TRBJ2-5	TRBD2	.	CASSMTGLAGPKNRAQYF	TGTGCCAGCAGTATGACGGGACTAGCGGGACCTAAAAACCGGGCCCAGTACTTC
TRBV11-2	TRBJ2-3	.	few	CASSAGVQYF	TGTGCCAGCAGCGCCGGGGTGCAGTATTTT
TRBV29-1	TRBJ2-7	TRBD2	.	CSVVSGGNYEQYF	TGCAGCGTTGTCAGCGGGGGCAACTACGAGCAGTACTTC
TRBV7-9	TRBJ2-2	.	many	CASSLGGLNTGELFF	TGTGCCAGCAGCTTAGGCGGTTTGAACACCGGGGAGCTGTTTTTT
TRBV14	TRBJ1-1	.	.	CASSQVAMNTEAFF	TGTGCCAGCAGCCAAGTAGCGATGAACACTGAAGCTTTCTTT
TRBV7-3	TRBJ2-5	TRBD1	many	CASRSGTGSGETQYF	TGTGCCAGCAGGTCCGGGACAGGATCGGGGGAGACCCAGTACTTC
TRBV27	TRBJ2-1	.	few	CASSFGQHYNEQFF	TGTGCCAGCAGTTTCGGGCAGCACTACAATGAGCAGTTCTTC
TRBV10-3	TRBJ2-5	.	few	CAISHDGETQYF	TGTGCCATCAGCCATGATGGGGAGACCCAGTACTTC
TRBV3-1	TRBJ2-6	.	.	CASSQSYTGANVLTF	TGTGCCAGCAGCCAATCTTATACTGGGGCCAACGTCCTGACTTTC
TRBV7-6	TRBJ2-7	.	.	CASSQVGHLVYEQYF	TGTGCCAGCAGCCAAGTAGGGCATCTTGTCTACGAGCAGTACTTC
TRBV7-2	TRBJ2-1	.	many	CASSAAWDEQFF	TGTGCCAGCAGCGCCGCCTGGGATGAGCAGTTCTTC
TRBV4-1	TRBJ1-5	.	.	CASSHAGSSNQPQHF	TGCGCCAGCAGCCATGCCGGGAGTAGCAATCAGCCCCAGCATTTT
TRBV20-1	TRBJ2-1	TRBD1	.	CSASLGQGYEQFF	TGCAGTGCTAGTTTGGGACAGGGGTATGAGCAGTTCTTC
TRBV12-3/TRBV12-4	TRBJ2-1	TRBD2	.	CASSLLAGSPSSYNEQFF	TGTGCCAGCAGTTTGCTAGCGGGGTCCCCAAGCTCCTACAATGAGCAGTTCTTC
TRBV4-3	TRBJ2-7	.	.	CASSQDPPLQELSYEQYF	TGCGCCAGCAGCCAAGATCCCCCCCTCCAGGAGCTCTCCTACGAGCAGTACTTC
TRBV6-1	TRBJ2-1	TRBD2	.	CASSLRTSGGLRANEQFF	TGTGCCAGCAGCCTCCGGACTAGCGGGGGTCTAAGGGCCAATGAGCAGTTCTTC
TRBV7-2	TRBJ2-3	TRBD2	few	CASSLRLAGEGTDTQYF	TGTGCCAGCAGCTTGAGACTAGCGGGGGAGGGCACAGATACGCAGTATTTT
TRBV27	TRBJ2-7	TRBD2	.	CASSLTSAKYEQYF	TGTGCCAGCAGTTTAACTAGCGCCAAGTACGAGCAGTACTTC
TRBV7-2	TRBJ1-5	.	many	CASSLGGWVNQPQHF	TGTGCCAGCAGCTTAGGGGGGTGGGTCAATCAGCCCCAGCATTTT
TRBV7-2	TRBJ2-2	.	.	CASSLAGGGTGELFF	TGTGCCAGCAGCTTAGCGGGAGGTGGGACCGGGGAGCTGTTTTTT
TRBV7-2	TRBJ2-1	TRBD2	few	CASSLEDIGLAGRLKDEQFF	TGTGCCAGCAGCTTAGAAGATATAGGACTAGCGGGGAGGCTCAAGGATGAGCAGTTCTTC
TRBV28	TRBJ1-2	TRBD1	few	CASSRRDRVYGYTF	TGTGCCAGCAGCCGCCGGGACAGGGTCTATGGCTACACCTTC
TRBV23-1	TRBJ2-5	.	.	CASSQPDYRETQYF	TGCGCCAGCAGTCAGCCGGACTATAGAGAGACCCAGTACTTC
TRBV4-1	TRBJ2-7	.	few	CASSPDPTYEQYF	TGCGCCAGCAGCCCGGACCCCACCTACGAGCAGTACTTC
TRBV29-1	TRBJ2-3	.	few	CSVFGGPDTQYF	TGCAGCGTTTTCGGAGGGCCGGATACGCAGTATTTT
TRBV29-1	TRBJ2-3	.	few	CSVEANTQYF	TGCAGCGTTGAAGCGAATACGCAGTATTTT
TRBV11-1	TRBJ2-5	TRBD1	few	CASSRYRGVQETQYF	TGTGCCAGCAGCAGATACAGGGGAGTACAAGAGACCCAGTACTTC